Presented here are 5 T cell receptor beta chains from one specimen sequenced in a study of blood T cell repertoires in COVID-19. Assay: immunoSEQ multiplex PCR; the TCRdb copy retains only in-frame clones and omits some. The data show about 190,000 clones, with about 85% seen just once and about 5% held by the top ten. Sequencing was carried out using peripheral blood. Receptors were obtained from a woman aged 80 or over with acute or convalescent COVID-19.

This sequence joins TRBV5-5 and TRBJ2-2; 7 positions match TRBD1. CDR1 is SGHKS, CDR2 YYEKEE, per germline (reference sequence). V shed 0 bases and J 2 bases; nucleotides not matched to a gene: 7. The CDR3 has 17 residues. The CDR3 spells CASSLASRGLNTGELFF. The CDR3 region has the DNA TGTGCCAGCAGCTTGGCCAGCAGGGGGTTAAACACCGGGGAGCTGTTTTTT. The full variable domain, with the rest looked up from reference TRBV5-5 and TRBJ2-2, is DAGVTQSPTHLIKTRGQQVTLRCSPISGHKSVSWYQQVLGQGPQFIFQYYEKEERGRGNFPDRFSARQFPNYSSELNVNALLLGDSALYLCASSLASRGLNTGELFFGEGSRLTVL.

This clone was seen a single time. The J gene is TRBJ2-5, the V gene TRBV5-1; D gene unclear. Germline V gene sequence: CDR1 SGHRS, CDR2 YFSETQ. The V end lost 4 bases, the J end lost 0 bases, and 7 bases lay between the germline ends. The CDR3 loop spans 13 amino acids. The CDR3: CASSGTDQETQYF. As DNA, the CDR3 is TGCGCCAGCAGCGGCACAGACCAAGAGACCCAGTACTTC.

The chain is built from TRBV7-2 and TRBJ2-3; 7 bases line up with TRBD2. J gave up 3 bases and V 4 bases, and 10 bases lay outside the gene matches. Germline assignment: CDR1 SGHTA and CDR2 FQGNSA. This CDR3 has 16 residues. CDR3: CASSSSGMGRTDTQYF. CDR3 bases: TGTGCCAGCAGCTCAAGCGGGATGGGGCGGACAGATACGCAGTATTTT.

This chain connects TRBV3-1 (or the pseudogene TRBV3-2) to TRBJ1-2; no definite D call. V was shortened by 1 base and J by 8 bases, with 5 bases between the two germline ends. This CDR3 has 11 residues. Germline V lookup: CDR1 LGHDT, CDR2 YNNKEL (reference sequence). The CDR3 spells CASSQGEGYTF. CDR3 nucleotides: TGTGCCAGCAGCCAAGGCGAAGGCTACACCTTC.

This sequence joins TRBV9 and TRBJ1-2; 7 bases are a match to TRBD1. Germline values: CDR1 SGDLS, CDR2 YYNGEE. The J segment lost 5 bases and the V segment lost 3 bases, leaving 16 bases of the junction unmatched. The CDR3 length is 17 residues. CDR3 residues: CASSEGGPRQGGYGYTF. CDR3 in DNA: TGTGCCAGCAGCGAGGGTGGTCCTCGACAGGGTGGATATGGCTACACCTTC.